The 8 T cell receptor beta chains below all came from one sample that was sequenced in a study of T cells in Graves' hyperthyroidism and ophthalmopathy. From RNA transcripts, TCR beta CDR3 regions were amplified. TCR CDR3 regions were first amplified by RT-PCR with HTBI primers. TCRdb re-analysed the multiplex PCR reads in MiXCR, keeping a single row per CDR3 protein. The sample contains 200,000 to 250,000 distinct CDR3 sequences, approximately 16% of which appear only once. Input material: blood. The source is a woman aged 18 to 35 with Graves' ophthalmopathy.

The table lists this clonotype with many counts. The chain employs TRBV9 and TRBJ2-1, with TRBD1 matching over 7 bases. V shed 6 bases and J 6 bases; nucleotides not matched to a gene: 6. The CDR3 has 13 amino acids. From germline, CDR1 is SGDLS and CDR2 YYNGEE. CDR3 amino acids: CASNSGQANEQFF. Written as DNA, the CDR3 is TGTGCCAGCAACTCAGGACAGGCCAATGAGCAGTTCTTC.

Ten or more counts support this clonotype. The chain combines TRBV30 with TRBJ2-3; a possible D gene is TRBD2 (6 bases). The CDR3 loop spans 13 amino acids. Germline V lookup: CDR1 GTSNPN, CDR2 SVGIG (reference sequence). The V end lost 2 bases, the J end lost 5 bases, and 11 bases lay between the germline ends. The chain's CDR3 is CAWSFRRGDTQYF. The CDR3 nucleotides read TGTGCCTGGAGTTTTAGGAGGGGAGATACGCAGTATTTT.

This clonotype was seen repeatedly, ten times or more. The chain combines TRBV5-1 with TRBJ2-3, with TRBD1 identical over 7 bases. This CDR3 spans 15 amino acids. Germline-derived CDR1 and CDR2 are SGHRS and YFSETQ. The junction had 12 bases not matched to a gene; V was cut back by 5 bases and J by 6 bases. The CDR3 bases are TGCGCCAGCAGTCCGCTAGCCAAACAGGGGGATACGCAGTATTTT. It translates to CASSPLAKQGDTQYF. The entire variable domain, with the rest obtained from reference TRBV5-1 and TRBJ2-3, is as follows: KAGVTQTPRYLIKTRGQQVTLSCSPISGHRSVSWYQQTPGQGLQFLFEYFSETQRNKGNFPGRFSGRQFSNSRSEMNVSTLELGDSALYLCASSPLAKQGDTQYFGPGTRLTVL.

The J gene is TRBJ2-7, the V gene TRBV2; D may be TRBD1 (6 bases). The V end lost 6 bases, the J end lost 8 bases, and 20 bases lay between the germline ends. The CDR3 length is 14 residues. Germline V CDR1 and CDR2: SNHLY, FYNNEI. The CDR3 DNA follows: TGTGCCAGCAGCGGGACACCCGGAATTGATAAGCAGTACTTC. Protein: CASSGTPGIDKQYF.

Notes on this clonotype: A much larger clone sits a single nucleotide away, making a read error possible. The chain recombines TRBV9 with TRBJ2-3, with 9 positions matching TRBD2. The CDR3 contains 14 residues. V shed 9 bases and J 6 bases; nucleotides not matched to a gene: 11. The germline CDR1 and CDR2 sequences are SGDLS and YYNGEE. Here the CDR3 reads CANTPAGGVDTQYF. In DNA, the CDR3 is TGTGCCAACACTCCAGCGGGAGGTGTTGATACGCAGTATTTT.

The table lists this clonotype with many counts. The rearrangement uses TRBV12-3 or TRBV12-4 and TRBJ1-1; D not resolved. V shed 3 bases and J shed 1 base, with 9 bases lying between them. The CDR3 has 14 amino acids. This chain's CDR3 is CASSFSARNTEAFF. Here the CDR3 DNA reads TGTGCCAGCAGTTTTTCAGCCCGGAACACTGAAGCTTTCTTT.

There are many counts of this clonotype. This rearrangement joins TRBV19 to TRBJ1-3; D call uncertain. Germline CDR1 reads LNHDA; CDR2 reads SQIVND (reference sequence). CDR3 length: 15 residues. V was cut by 0 bases and J by 4 bases, with 10 bases left in between. The DNA of the CDR3 is TGTGCCAGTAGTATAGATCCCGGCCTCGGAAACACCATATATTTT. It specifies CASSIDPGLGNTIYF.

The rearrangement uses TRBV7-8 and TRBJ2-5, with TRBD2 matching over 9 bases. Germline trimming cut 5 bases from V and 5 bases from J; bases unmatched to any gene: 24. This CDR3 contains 20 residues. Germline CDR1 SGHVS, CDR2 FQNEAQ. DNA for the CDR3: TGTGCCAGCAGCAGGGGGGTTCGGCTAGCGGGACAAACAGACGGGGAGACCCAGTACTTC. The encoded protein is CASSRGVRLAGQTDGETQYF.